This T cell receptor beta chain is from a study of cytomegalovirus exposure and HLA in healthy donors listed by TCRdb under 2017. With regard to the full study: A later analysis indicated that the 120 validation repertoires were generated on the platform also employed for the approximately 700 repertoires of the first cohort. The study was designed to test whether signatures of past pathogen exposure could be identified by cataloging public T cell receptors. Besides the first cohort of roughly 640 subjects, a separate validation cohort made up of 95 to 150 different subjects was used. To predict cytomegalovirus infection status, the study combined high-throughput TCR immunosequencing, statistical association of individual TCRs with disease status, and machine learning. Beyond this particular receptor, the publication reports: All 120 or so repertoires were used to score co-occurrence in the validation cohort in a later analysis, because that analysis had no HLA typing for the cohort. In vitro tests confirmed that a few of the cytomegalovirus-associated TCR beta chains recognize cytomegalovirus antigens. A later analysis found that TCRs clustered in the first cohort also tended to co-occur in the 120 or so validation repertoires, with 94% of cluster scores above 0. Cytomegalovirus status was reported to be diagnosed by the classifier with high specificity and sensitivity in both the original and validation cohorts. According to the authors, the approach could potentially be generalized to other disease states and immunological phenotypes. The study gave a list of roughly 150 TCR beta chains associated with cytomegalovirus. While some public TCRs were present in many individuals, most TCR sequences turned up only very rarely across donors.

Comment on this clone: There is no known antigen for this receptor. Within one base of it there is no much larger clone, and no base qualities were kept.

The donors belonged to the validation cohort of about 110 subjects, which was separate from the roughly 670-subject first cohort. Library construction relied on the immunoSEQ multiplex PCR assay. The paper's data handling went like this. A statistical classification framework was developed to diagnose cytomegalovirus status using the catalog of TCR beta chain sequences. This immuneACCESS table, as held by TCRdb, lists in-frame sequences with V and J called but not all clones. Of the missing ones, under half trace to an unresolved V gene in checked studies; the others have no known cause. V and J calls and clone size are given by that table; D and trimming were obtained from the DNA. This sample has 90,000 to 150,000 clones in its table, and around nine tenths of those were observed once. The top ten hold about 6% of the sample. This clonotype originated in a woman younger than 30 in good health and CMV-seropositive. The sample consisted of PBMCs.

The CDR3 reads CASSSGTGKPYEQYF. DNA sequence: TGTGCCAGCAGTTCCGGGACAGGGAAGCCCTACGAGCAGTACTTC. The rearrangement joined TRBV6-5 to TRBJ2-7; 9 middle bases align to TRBD1. From the cysteine up to the phenylalanine, the CDR3 has a length of 15 residues. CDR3 DNA only is kept here, 45 bases in frame from base 1. Based on the germline V gene, the CDR1 and CDR2 sequences are MNHEY and SVGAGI. Unmatched junction bases come to 6, with V trimmed by 4 bases and J by 2 bases.